This paragraph covers one T cell receptor (beta chain) sequence. The CDR3 totals 15 residues. Per the germline V gene, CDR1 is ENHRY and CDR2 is SYGVKD. Unmatched junction bases numbered 4, after V lost 6 bases and J lost 1 base. The sample is drawn from a study of blood T cell repertoires in COVID-19. On the study more broadly: The study drew acute and convalescent COVID-19 samples from the United States, Italy and Spain. Sources were T cells, B-cell-depleted T cells, or PBMCs; the material itself was cDNA or gDNA.

Under the authors' procedure: The authors estimated nucleated cell counts from reference gene primer amplification. Sequencing was performed with immunoSEQ multiplex PCR; in TCRdb, only in-frame clones are kept and a portion is missing. V and J calls and clone size come straight from that table; D and trimming were deduced from the DNA. Of roughly 200,000 clones in the sample, almost 90% were seen once. The sequence came from a young man with active or convalescent COVID-19. Sequencing was performed on peripheral blood. The rearrangement joins TRBV10-3 to TRBJ2-3; 10 bases are shared with TRBD1. As DNA, the CDR3 is TGTGCCATCAGGGGGGACAGGGGTGGCACAGATACGCAGTATTTT. Protein sequence: CAIRGDRGGTDTQYF.